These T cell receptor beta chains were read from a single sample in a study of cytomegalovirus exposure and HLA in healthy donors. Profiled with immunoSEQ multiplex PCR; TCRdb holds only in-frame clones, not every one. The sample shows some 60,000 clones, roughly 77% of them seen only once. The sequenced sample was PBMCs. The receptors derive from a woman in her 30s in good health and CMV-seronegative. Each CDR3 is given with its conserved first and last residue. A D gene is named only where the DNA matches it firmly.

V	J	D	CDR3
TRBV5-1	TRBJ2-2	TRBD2	CASSPGLAGTGELFF
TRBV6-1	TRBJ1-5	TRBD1	CASSVVTGDYQPQHF
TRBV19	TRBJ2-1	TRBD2	CASDLGLAGGYNEQFF
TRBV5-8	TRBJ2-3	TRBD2	CASTSGTGDTQYF
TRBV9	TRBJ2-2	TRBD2	CASSASGRAQSGELFF
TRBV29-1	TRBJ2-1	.	CSVAPGGYNEQFF
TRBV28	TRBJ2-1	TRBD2	CASNRGVRDNEQFF
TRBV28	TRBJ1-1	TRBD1	CASSLRGTGVTEAFF
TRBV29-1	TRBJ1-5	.	CSVARASNQPQHF
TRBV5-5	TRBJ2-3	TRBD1	CASSYTTGSFTDTQYF
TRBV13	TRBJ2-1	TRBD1	CASSRGTEEQFF
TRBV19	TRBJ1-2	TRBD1	CATRTGTNYGYTF
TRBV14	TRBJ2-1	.	CASSPRLLQLFF
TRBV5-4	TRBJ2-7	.	CASSTSGSSYEQYF
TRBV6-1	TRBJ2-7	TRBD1	CASNKGQGSYEQYF
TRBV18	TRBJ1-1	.	CASSPLQGTNTEAFF
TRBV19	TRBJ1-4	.	CASSIDHRGYTTTNEKLFF
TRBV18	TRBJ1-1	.	CASSPQVWGQSTEAFF
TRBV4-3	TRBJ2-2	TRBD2	CASSQSPGLVMWGTGELFF
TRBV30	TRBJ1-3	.	CAWSVLRDNSGNTIYF
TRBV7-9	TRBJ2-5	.	CSSSLSWASVYF
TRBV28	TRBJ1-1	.	CASTTWGGLYTEAFF
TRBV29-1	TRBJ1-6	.	CSFTEGGDSPLHF
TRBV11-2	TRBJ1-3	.	CASSLGAVERTIYF
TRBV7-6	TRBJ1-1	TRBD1	CASSWGQGMNTEAFF
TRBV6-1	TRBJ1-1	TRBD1	CASPLDRDTEAFF
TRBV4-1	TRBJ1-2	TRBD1	CASSQPTGSYGYTF
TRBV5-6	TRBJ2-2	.	CASSPKAGVNTGELFF
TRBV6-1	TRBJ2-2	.	CASSDWYRITGELFF
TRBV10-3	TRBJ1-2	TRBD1	CASSWDRGQANYGYTF
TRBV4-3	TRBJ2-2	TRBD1	CASSPDRAGELFF
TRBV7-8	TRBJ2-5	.	CASSRSNVEETQYF
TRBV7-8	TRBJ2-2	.	CASSKHQGNTGELFF
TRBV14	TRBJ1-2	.	CASSPFLRGGYTF
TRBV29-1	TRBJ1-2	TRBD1	CSVGGQGGYGYTF
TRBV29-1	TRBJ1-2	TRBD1	CSVEPDDRVSYGYTF
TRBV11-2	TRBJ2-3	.	CASSLVPGNTDTQYF
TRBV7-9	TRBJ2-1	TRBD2	CASSVVTSGVYNEQFF